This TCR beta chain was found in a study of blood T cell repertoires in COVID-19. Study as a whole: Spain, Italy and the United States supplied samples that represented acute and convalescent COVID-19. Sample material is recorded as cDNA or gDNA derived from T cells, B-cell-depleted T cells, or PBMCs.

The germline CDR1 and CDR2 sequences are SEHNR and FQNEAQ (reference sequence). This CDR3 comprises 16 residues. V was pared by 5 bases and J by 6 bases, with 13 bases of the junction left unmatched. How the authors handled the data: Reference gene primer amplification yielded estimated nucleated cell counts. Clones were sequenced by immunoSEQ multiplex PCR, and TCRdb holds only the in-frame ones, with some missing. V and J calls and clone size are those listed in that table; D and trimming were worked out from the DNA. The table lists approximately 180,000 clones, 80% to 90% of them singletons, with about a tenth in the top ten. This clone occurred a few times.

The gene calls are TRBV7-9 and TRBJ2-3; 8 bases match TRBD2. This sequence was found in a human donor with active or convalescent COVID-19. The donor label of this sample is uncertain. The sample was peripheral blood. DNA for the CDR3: TGTGCCAGCAGCAGACCGGGACTAGTGGATTGGGATACGCAGTATTTT. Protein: CASSRPGLVDWDTQYF.